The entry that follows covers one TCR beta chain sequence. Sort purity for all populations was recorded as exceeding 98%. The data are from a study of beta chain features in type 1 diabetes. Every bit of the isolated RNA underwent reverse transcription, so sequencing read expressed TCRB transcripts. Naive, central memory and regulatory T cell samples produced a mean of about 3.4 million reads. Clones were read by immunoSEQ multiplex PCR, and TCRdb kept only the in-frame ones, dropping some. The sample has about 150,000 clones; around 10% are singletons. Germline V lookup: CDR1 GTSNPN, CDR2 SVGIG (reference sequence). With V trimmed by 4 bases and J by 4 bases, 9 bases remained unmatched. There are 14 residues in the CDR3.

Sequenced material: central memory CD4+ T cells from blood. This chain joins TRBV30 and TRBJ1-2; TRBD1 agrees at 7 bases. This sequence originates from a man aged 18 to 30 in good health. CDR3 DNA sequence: TGTGCCTGGACCGGGACAGCCAGCCCCTATGGCTACACCTTC. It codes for CAWTGTASPYGYTF. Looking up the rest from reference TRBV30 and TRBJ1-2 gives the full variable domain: SQTIHQWPATLVQPVGSPLSLECTVEGTSNPNLYWYRQAAGRGLQLLFYSVGIGQISSEVPQNLSASRPQDRQFILSSKKLLLSDSGFYLCAWTGTASPYGYTFGSGTRLTVV.